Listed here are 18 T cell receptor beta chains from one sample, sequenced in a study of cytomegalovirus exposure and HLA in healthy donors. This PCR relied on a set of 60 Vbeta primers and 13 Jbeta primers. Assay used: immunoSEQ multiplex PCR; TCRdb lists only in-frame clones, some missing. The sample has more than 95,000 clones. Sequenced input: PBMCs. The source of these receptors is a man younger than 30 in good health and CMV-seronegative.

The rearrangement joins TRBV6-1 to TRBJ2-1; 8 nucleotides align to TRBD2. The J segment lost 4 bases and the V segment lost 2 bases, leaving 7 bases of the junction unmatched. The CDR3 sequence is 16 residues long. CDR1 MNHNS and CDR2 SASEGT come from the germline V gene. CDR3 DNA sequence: TGTGCCAGCAGTGAATGGGTGGGCGGGGGGTACAATGAGCAGTTCTTC. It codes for CASSEWVGGGYNEQFF.

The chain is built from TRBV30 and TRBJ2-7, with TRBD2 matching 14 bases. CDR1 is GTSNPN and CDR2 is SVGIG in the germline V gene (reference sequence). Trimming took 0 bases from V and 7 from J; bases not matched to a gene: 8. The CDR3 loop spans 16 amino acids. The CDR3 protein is CAWSVMGTSGRNEQYF. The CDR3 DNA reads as TGTGCCTGGAGTGTAATGGGGACTAGCGGGAGAAATGAGCAGTACTTC.

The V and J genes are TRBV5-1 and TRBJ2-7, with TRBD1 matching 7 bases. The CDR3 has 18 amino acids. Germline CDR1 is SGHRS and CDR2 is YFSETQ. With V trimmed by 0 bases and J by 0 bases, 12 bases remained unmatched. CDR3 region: CASSLARGILTNSYEQYF. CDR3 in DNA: TGCGCCAGCAGCTTGGCCAGGGGGATCCTCACAAACTCCTACGAGCAGTACTTC.

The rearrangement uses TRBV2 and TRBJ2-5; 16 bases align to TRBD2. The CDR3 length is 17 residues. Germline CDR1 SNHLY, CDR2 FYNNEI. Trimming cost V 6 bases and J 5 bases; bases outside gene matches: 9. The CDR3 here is CASRGPGLAGGVETQYF. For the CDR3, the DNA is TGTGCCAGCAGGGGACCGGGACTAGCGGGGGGGGTGGAGACCCAGTACTTC.

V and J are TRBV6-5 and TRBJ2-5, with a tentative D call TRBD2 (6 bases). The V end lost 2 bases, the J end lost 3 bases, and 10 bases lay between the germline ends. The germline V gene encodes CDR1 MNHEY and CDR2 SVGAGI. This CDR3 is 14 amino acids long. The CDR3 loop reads CASSYGWGEETQYF. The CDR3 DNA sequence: TGTGCCAGCAGTTACGGGTGGGGGGAAGAGACCCAGTACTTC.

CDR3 sequence: CASSYSPGQGGEKLFF. CDR3 bases: TGTGCCAGCAGCTACTCACCCGGACAGGGGGGTGAAAAACTGTTTTTT. The rearrangement joins TRBV5-6 to TRBJ1-4; 10 bases fit TRBD1. The germline CDR1 and CDR2 sequences are SGHDT and YYEEEE. Trimming at V came to 3 bases and at J to 7 bases, leaving 9 bases not matched to a gene. The CDR3 is 16 amino acids.

The CDR3 loop is CASSLGPGGDYEQYF. CDR3 bases: TGTGCCAGCAGCTTAGGGCCAGGGGGCGACTACGAGCAGTACTTC. The chain combines TRBV7-9 with TRBJ2-7; 8 bases are shared with TRBD1. Germline CDR1 reads SEHNR; CDR2 reads FQNEAQ (reference sequence). J gave up 3 bases and V 1 base, and 5 bases lay outside the gene matches. The CDR3 length is 15 residues.

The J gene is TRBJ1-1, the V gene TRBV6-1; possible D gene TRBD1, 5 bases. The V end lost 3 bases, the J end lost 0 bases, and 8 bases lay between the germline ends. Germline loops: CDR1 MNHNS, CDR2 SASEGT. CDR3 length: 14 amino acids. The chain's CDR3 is CASSDGGVNTEAFF. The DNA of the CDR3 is TGTGCCAGCAGTGACGGGGGGGTGAACACTGAAGCTTTCTTT.

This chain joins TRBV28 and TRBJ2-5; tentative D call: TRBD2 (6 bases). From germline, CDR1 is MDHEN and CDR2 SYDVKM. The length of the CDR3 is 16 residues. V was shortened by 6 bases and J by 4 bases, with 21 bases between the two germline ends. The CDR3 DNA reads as TGTGCCAGCAGGAATAATTGGGGGACTCCCCGAGAGACCCAGTACTTC. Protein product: CASRNNWGTPRETQYF. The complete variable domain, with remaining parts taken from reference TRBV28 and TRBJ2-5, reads DVKVTQSSRYLVKRTGEKVFLECVQDMDHENMFWYRQDPGLGLRLIYFSYDVKMKEKGDIPEGYSVSREKKERFSLILESASTNQTSMYLCASRNNWGTPRETQYFGPGTRLLVL.

The CDR3 region has the DNA TGTGCCCGGCAGCAGGCCACTTACGAGCAGTACTTC. Protein product: CARQQATYEQYF. The J gene is TRBJ2-7, the V gene TRBV18; no reliable D call. Per germline, CDR1 KGHSH and CDR2 LQKENI. V lost 11 bases and J lost 4, with 15 bases in between. CDR3 length: 12 residues.

The CDR3 is CASSHSGRDPYEQYF. DNA of the CDR3: TGCGCCAGCAGCCATAGCGGGAGGGATCCCTACGAGCAGTACTTC. This chain joins TRBV4-1 and TRBJ2-7; 11 nucleotides line up with TRBD2. The CDR3 loop spans 15 amino acids. The trim removed 3 bases at V and 2 bases at J, leaving 3 bases unmatched. Germline CDR1 and CDR2: MGHRA and YSYEKL.

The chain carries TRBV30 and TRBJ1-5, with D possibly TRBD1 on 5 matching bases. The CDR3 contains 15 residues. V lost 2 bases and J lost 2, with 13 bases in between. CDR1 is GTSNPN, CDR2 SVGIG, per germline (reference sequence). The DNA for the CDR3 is TGTGCCTGGAGTATCCGGGGGAATGGCAATCAGCCCCAGCATTTT. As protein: CAWSIRGNGNQPQHF.

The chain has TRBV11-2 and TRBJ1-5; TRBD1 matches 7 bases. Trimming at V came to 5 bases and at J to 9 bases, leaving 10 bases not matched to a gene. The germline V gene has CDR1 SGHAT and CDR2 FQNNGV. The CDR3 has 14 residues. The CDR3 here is CASSIGVRGAPQHF. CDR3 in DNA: TGTGCCAGCAGCATCGGGGTCAGGGGGGCGCCCCAGCATTTT.

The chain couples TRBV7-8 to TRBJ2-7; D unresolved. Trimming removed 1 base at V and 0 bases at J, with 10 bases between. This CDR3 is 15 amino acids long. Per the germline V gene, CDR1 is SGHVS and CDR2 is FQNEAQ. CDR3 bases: TGTGCCAGCAGCTTAGGGGCAGTAGACTCCTACGAGCAGTACTTC. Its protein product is CASSLGAVDSYEQYF.

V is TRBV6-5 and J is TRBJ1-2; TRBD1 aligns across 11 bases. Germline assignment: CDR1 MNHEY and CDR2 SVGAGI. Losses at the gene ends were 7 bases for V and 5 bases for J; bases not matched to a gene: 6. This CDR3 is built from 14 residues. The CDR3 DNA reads TGTGCCAGCAAACAGGACAGGGGGCGTTATGGCTACACCTTC. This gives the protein CASKQDRGRYGYTF.

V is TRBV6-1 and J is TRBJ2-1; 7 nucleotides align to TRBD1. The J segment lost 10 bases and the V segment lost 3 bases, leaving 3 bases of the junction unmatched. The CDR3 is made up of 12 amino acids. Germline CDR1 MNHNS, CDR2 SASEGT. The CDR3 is CASSETGREQFF. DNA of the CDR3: TGTGCCAGCAGTGAGACAGGGCGGGAGCAGTTCTTC.

The CDR3 DNA follows: TGTGCCAGCAGCGTAGAGGCGGCGATGAACACTGAAGCTTTCTTT. Its translation: CASSVEAAMNTEAFF. V usage is TRBV9 and J usage is TRBJ1-1; D unclear. The ends were cut back, 0 bases at V and 0 bases at J, with 9 bases in the middle. The CDR3 runs 15 residues. Looked up from germline, CDR1 is SGDLS and CDR2 is YYNGEE.

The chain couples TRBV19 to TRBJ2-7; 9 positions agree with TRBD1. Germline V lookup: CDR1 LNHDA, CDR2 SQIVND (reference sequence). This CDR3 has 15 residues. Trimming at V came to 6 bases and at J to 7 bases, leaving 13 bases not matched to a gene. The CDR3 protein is CASRGLFTGGEEQYF. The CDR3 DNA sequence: TGTGCCAGTAGGGGCCTGTTTACAGGGGGCGAGGAGCAGTACTTC.